This T cell receptor beta chain was captured in a study of CD8+ T cells in alopecia areata. Study-wide points: While patients received tofacitinib, many expanded lesional clones remained present in scalp and blood.

Treatment in this sample: oral pan-JAK inhibitor, 5-10 mg twice daily. Obtained from alopecia areata patients were lesional scalp punch biopsies along with peripheral blood. Using a FACSAria, the CD4+ and CD8+ T cells were sorted from the PBMCs. In each case, RNA was isolated and then reverse transcribed into cDNA as the sequencing template. Sequencing was performed with immunoSEQ multiplex PCR; in TCRdb, only in-frame clones are kept and a portion is missing. The table shows 150,000 or so clones, with about 61% occurring only once. About this clone itself: Its target is not known.

Sample: CD4+ T cells sorted from blood, taken at roughly week 55, from a patient treated with tofacitinib. The receptor comes from a human donor with alopecia areata.

CDR3 bases: TGCGCCAGCAGAATATCACCCCTCCACTTT. Its protein product is CASRISPLHF. V gene TRBV23-1 combines with J gene TRBJ1-6; no clear D. TRBV23-1 belongs to the ORF category, with a function that is uncertain. V was clipped by 6 bases and J by 10 bases, with 4 bases between them. This CDR3 is built from 10 residues.